This T cell receptor (beta chain) comes out of a study of T cells expressing NK-cell markers. CDR1 is MNHNY and CDR2 is SVGAGI in the germline V gene (reference sequence). The CDR3 runs 12 residues. TCRdb re-called the 5' RACE reads, yielding one record per CDR3 amino acid sequence without DNA. Seen in this sample are under 600,000 distinct CDR3 sequences; the ten most common clones hold approximately 1.4%. This clonotype originated in a woman aged 50 to 60 in good health. V usage is TRBV6-6 and J usage is TRBJ1-1. The sequenced sample consisted of blood T cells: a sorted CD56 or NKG2C T cell subset, CD4+ or CD8+ T cells, or bulk PBMC T cells (not recorded which). The chain's CDR3 is CASSYSRSEAFF.